This T cell receptor (beta chain) emerged from a study of cytomegalovirus exposure and HLA in healthy donors. Across the whole study: The Caucasian-associated ancestry cluster held 65% to 90% of 398 genotyped donors.

V shed 4 bases and J 4 bases; nucleotides not matched to a gene: 3. The CDR3 is made up of 16 amino acids. CDR1 is MDHEN, CDR2 SYDVKM, per germline. A multiplex PCR was run with 60 Vbeta primers and 13 Jbeta primers. This table comes from immunoSEQ multiplex PCR, and its TCRdb copy is limited to in-frame clones, with some not included. Of some 66,000 clones in the sample, around 80% were seen once. Material: PBMCs. This sequence originates from a man between 35 and 55 years old in good health and CMV-seronegative. The chain employs TRBV28 and TRBJ2-1, with 14 bases that match TRBD2. The DNA for the CDR3 is TGTGCCAGCAGTTCACGACTAGCGGGAGGGTACAATGAGCAGTTCTTC. It yields the protein CASSSRLAGGYNEQFF.